These 9 T cell receptor beta chains were sequenced from one sample in a study of T-cell reconstitution after alpha-beta-depleted transplantation in children. This sample's TCRbeta library carried unique molecular identifier barcodes. Each CDR3 protein is one row after TCRdb ran MiXCR on the PCR reads. The sample shows around 410,000 distinct CDR3 sequences, approximately 11% of them seen only once. The material sequenced was PBMCs from the stem cell graft donor, taken from the stem cell graft. The receptors were gathered from a human donor who donated a stem cell graft to a child with acute myeloid leukemia.

The chain has TRBV6-5 and TRBJ2-5; D gene ambiguous. The CDR3 contains 11 residues. Germline V lookup: CDR1 MNHEY, CDR2 SVGAGI. Trimming stripped 10 bases from V and 4 bases from J, with 10 bases between. The CDR3 is CATRWLETQYF. The CDR3 DNA reads TGTGCCACCAGGTGGCTAGAGACCCAGTACTTC.

This clonotype came up a few times. V is TRBV20-1 and J is TRBJ2-1; tentatively, D is TRBD2 (6 bases). The germline CDR1 and CDR2 sequences are DFQATT and SNEGSKA (reference sequence). V lost 5 bases and J lost 2, with 13 bases in between. This CDR3 is built from 14 residues. This chain's CDR3 is CSARRVGAYNEQFF. CDR3 bases: TGCAGTGCTCGGAGGGTAGGGGCCTACAATGAGCAGTTCTTC.

In its sample, this clonotype was seen a few times. The chain carries TRBV4-3 and TRBJ2-3; unclear D gene. The length of the CDR3 is 14 residues. V was cut by 2 bases and J by 2 bases, with 8 bases left in between. Per germline, CDR1 LGHNA and CDR2 YSLEER. The CDR3 here is CASSQSANTDTQYF. The CDR3 nucleotides are TGCGCCAGCAGCCAATCGGCTAACACAGATACGCAGTATTTT.

This clonotype was seen only a few times. The rearrangement links TRBV6-5 to TRBJ1-1, with D uncertain. Germline V gene sequence: CDR1 MNHEY, CDR2 SVGAGI. V dropped 6 bases and J dropped 4 bases, with 9 bases sitting between them. CDR3 size: 12 residues. CDR3 sequence (DNA): TGTGCCAGCAGAAACTTGGGCACTGAAGCTTTCTTT. Translated: CASRNLGTEAFF.

CDR3 loop: CASSLDGANGNTIYF. The DNA of the CDR3 is TGCGCCAGCAGCTTGGACGGGGCGAATGGAAACACCATATATTTT. The rearrangement uses TRBV5-1 and TRBJ1-3, with D tentatively TRBD1 (5 bases). CDR3 length equals 15 residues. The germline V gene encodes CDR1 SGHRS and CDR2 YFSETQ. The V and J ends lost 0 bases and 3 bases respectively, with 10 bases between them.

Only a few counts were recorded for this clonotype. The rearrangement joins TRBV29-1 to TRBJ2-2, with D possibly TRBD1 on 6 matching bases. With 7 bases removed from V and 6 bases from J, the gap between germline ends came to 24 bases. Germline loops: CDR1 SQVTM, CDR2 ANQGSEA. The CDR3 length is 16 residues. In DNA form, the CDR3 reads TGCAGCGCTCAGCTGTGGGGGCCCGAGAAGGCCGGGGAGCTGTTTTTT. As protein: CSAQLWGPEKAGELFF.

This rearrangement joins TRBV12-3 or TRBV12-4 to TRBJ1-4; D gene unclear. The length of the CDR3 is 12 residues. Trimming removed 3 bases from V and 8 bases from J, with 7 bases in between. As DNA, the CDR3 is TGTGCCAGCAGTTTTGTGGAGGAAAAACTGTTTTTT. It translates to CASSFVEEKLFF.

This clonotype was picked up many times. J is TRBJ1-2 and V is TRBV5-8, with 8 bases that match TRBD1. Looked up from germline, CDR1 is SGHTS and CDR2 is YDEGEE. V was clipped by 0 bases and J by 8 bases; unmatched bases: 3. CDR3 size: 13 residues. The CDR3 DNA is TGTGCCAGCAGCTTGGGGACAGGGTCCGGCTACACCTTC. Its protein is CASSLGTGSGYTF.

V gene TRBV15 combines with J gene TRBJ2-3, with D possibly being TRBD2 (5 bases). Per germline, CDR1 LNHNV and CDR2 YYDKDF (reference sequence). The V end lost 3 bases, the J end lost 6 bases, and 10 bases lay between the germline ends. The CDR3 contains 13 residues. The CDR3 coding sequence is TGTGCCACCAGCAGGCGACGGGGTGATACGCAGTATTTT. Its protein product is CATSRRRGDTQYF. The variable domain in full, with the rest retrieved from reference TRBV15 and TRBJ2-3, is DAMVIQNPRYQVTQFGKPVTLSCSQTLNHNVMYWYQQKSSQAPKLLFHYYDKDFNNEADTPDNFQSRRPNTSFCFLDIRSPGLGDTAMYLCATSRRRGDTQYFGPGTRLTVL.